The 29 T cell receptor beta chains reported below all come from one sample, sequenced in a study of Ad26.COV2.S vaccination and SARS-CoV-2 variants. Regarding treatment: around 19 received Ad26.COV2.S at low or high dose, single or two shots; 5 received placebo; per-sample allocation not given. Sampling was done on day 63 after the first vaccine or placebo injection. Method: immunoSEQ multiplex PCR; TCRdb's copy keeps in-frame clones and lacks some. The data contain 350,000 to 500,000 clones, approximately 88% of them seen just once; the ten biggest clones take up 3.6%. This specimen was peripheral blood, taken in a trial of Ad26.COV2.S vaccine versus placebo. The source is a person aged 18-65 years who received the Ad26.COV2.S COVID-19 vaccine or a placebo.

The gene calls are TRBV11-3 and TRBJ2-1; the match to TRBD2 covers 10 bases. This CDR3 has 18 amino acids. In germline, CDR1 is SGHNT, CDR2 YENEEA. After removal of 5 bases from V and 3 bases from J, the junction contained 13 bases not matched to a gene. CDR3 sequence: CASSPGLAPRGGYNEQFF. CDR3 bases: TGTGCCAGCAGCCCGGGACTAGCGCCCCGAGGGGGCTACAATGAGCAGTTCTTC.

J is TRBJ1-5 and V is TRBV3-1 (or the pseudogene TRBV3-2); D call uncertain. The CDR3 spans 13 residues. The germline CDR1 and CDR2 sequences are LGHDT and YNNKEL (reference sequence). Between the trimmed V and J ends, which lost 1 base and 7 bases, there was a span of 8 bases. The CDR3 DNA follows: TGTGCCAGCAGCCAAGTCGAGGGACAGCCCCAGCATTTT. Residues: CASSQVEGQPQHF.

V usage is TRBV6-5 and J usage is TRBJ2-5, with 10 bases aligning to TRBD2. With V trimmed by 6 bases and J by 3 bases, 7 bases remained unmatched. Germline-derived CDR1 and CDR2 are MNHEY and SVGAGI. This CDR3 has 15 amino acids. In nucleotides, the CDR3 is TGTGCCAGCAGCCCCGGACTAGCGGTTAAAGAGACCCAGTACTTC. Translation gives CASSPGLAVKETQYF.

This clone was counted a few times. The chain carries TRBV23-1 and TRBJ1-6; D remains unclear. TRBV23-1 is identified as an open reading frame with a role that is uncertain. The CDR3 runs to 17 residues. Trimming cost V 0 bases and J 7 bases, with 16 bases left between them. The CDR3 nucleotides read TGCGCCAGCAGTCAATCGAGGGAATTGACATCCAATTCACCCCTCCACTTT. Residues: CASSQSRELTSNSPLHF.

As regards this clone: The sample contains more than one DNA sequence encoding this CDR3. This sequence joins TRBV7-3 and TRBJ1-3; possible D gene TRBD1, 6 bases. V was clipped by 0 bases and J by 0 bases, with 9 bases between them. The CDR3 consists of 16 residues. Germline assignment: CDR1 SGHTA and CDR2 FQGTGA. CDR3 sequence: CASSLTPGDSGNTIYF. Written as DNA, the CDR3 is TGTGCCAGCAGCTTAACCCCAGGGGACTCTGGAAACACCATATATTTT.

This chain links TRBV30 with TRBJ2-2; D ambiguous. V was cut by 3 bases and J by 5 bases, with 10 bases left in between. Germline loops: CDR1 GTSNPN, CDR2 SVGIG (reference sequence). The CDR3 has 13 amino acids. The CDR3 loop reads CAWRNGGTGELFF. CDR3 DNA sequence: TGTGCCTGGAGAAACGGTGGGACCGGGGAGCTGTTTTTT.

The chain links TRBV10-3 to TRBJ2-5; 14 bases are a match to TRBD2. V dropped 6 bases and J dropped 5; count of bases not matched to a gene: 5. Germline V gene data show CDR1 as ENHRY and CDR2 as SYGVKD. CDR3 length: 15 amino acids. For the CDR3, the DNA is TGTGCCATCAGCGTGACTAGCGGGGGGGCGGAGACCCAGTACTTC. Amino acid sequence: CAISVTSGGAETQYF.

The genes are TRBV11-3 and TRBJ2-2; D is undetermined. V lost 1 base and J 10 bases, leaving 19 bases between the germline ends. Per the germline V gene, CDR1 is SGHNT and CDR2 is YENEEA. The CDR3 extends over 16 amino acids. The CDR3 region has the DNA TGTGCCAGCAGCTTAGGGGCGTCTACACCGTCAGTGGAGCTGTTTTTT. Protein: CASSLGASTPSVELFF.

The chain uses TRBV21-1 and TRBJ2-7. TRBV21-1 is flagged as a pseudogene. The CDR3 consists of 15 residues. CDR3 nucleotide sequence: TGTGCCAGCAGCAAAGAGGGAAGGGAAGGGTACGAGCAGTACTTC. Encoded protein: CASSKEGREGYEQYF.

The V and J genes are TRBV28 and TRBJ2-7; 14 nucleotides line up with TRBD2. Unmatched junction bases numbered 10, after V lost 4 bases and J lost 5 bases. Germline CDR1 and CDR2: MDHEN and SYDVKM. There are 17 residues in the CDR3. The CDR3 DNA sequence: TGTGCCAGCAGTTCCTCCGTGGGACTAGCGGGGGACCACGAGCAGTACTTC. It translates to CASSSSVGLAGDHEQYF.

The gene calls are TRBV19 and TRBJ1-1; weak D call: TRBD1 (6 bases). CDR3 length equals 15 residues. V was clipped by 5 bases and J by 1 base, with 14 bases between them. CDR1 is LNHDA, CDR2 SQIVND, per germline (reference sequence). The CDR3 reads CASSLTGHTNTEAFF. CDR3 nucleotide sequence: TGTGCCAGTAGTCTAACGGGACATACGAACACTGAAGCTTTCTTT.

V is TRBV28 and J is TRBJ2-7; TRBD1 agrees at 7 bases. V was pared by 9 bases and J by 3 bases, with 11 bases of the junction left unmatched. Germline assignment: CDR1 MDHEN and CDR2 SYDVKM. The CDR3 consists of 14 residues. The CDR3 DNA is TGTGCCAGTAGGGGGCAAACTGGGGGCTACGAGCAGTACTTC. Amino acid sequence: CASRGQTGGYEQYF.

V gene TRBV4-1 combines with J gene TRBJ1-1; unclear D gene. V dropped 2 bases and J dropped 1 base, with 11 bases sitting between them. Germline loops: CDR1 MGHRA, CDR2 YSYEKL. The CDR3 loop spans 15 amino acids. CDR3 nucleotide sequence: TGCGCCAGCAGCCAAAGGCGTGGTGAGAACACTGAAGCTTTCTTT. This gives the protein CASSQRRGENTEAFF.

The chain couples TRBV20-1 to TRBJ1-2, with no clear D. Trimming shortened V by 3 bases and J by 6 bases, and 5 bases separated the two germline ends. Germline CDR1 DFQATT, CDR2 SNEGSKA (reference sequence). This CDR3 is built from 10 residues. The CDR3 spells CSARIDGYTF. CDR3 nucleotides: TGCAGTGCTAGGATCGATGGCTACACCTTC.

The V gene is TRBV5-1, the J gene TRBJ1-1, with unresolved D. The CDR3 has 15 amino acids. The V gene's germline CDR1 is SGHRS and CDR2 YFSETQ. V lost 2 bases and J 9 bases, leaving 20 bases between the germline ends. CDR3 protein: CASSLETKGRPKAFF. CDR3 nucleotides: TGCGCCAGCAGCTTAGAAACTAAAGGGAGACCGAAAGCTTTCTTT.

The chain links TRBV27 to TRBJ1-4; no reliable D call. Germline V gene sequence: CDR1 MNHEY, CDR2 SMNVEV (reference sequence). The CDR3 runs to 12 residues. V lost 5 bases and J lost 0, with 1 base in between. DNA for the CDR3: TGTGCCAGCAGTGCAACTAATGAAAAACTGTTTTTT. It specifies CASSATNEKLFF.

The chain couples TRBV11-1 to TRBJ2-2; a weak D match, TRBD1 (6 bases). This CDR3 is built from 16 residues. From germline, CDR1 is SGHAT and CDR2 FQDESV (reference sequence). The V gene lost 4 bases and the J gene lost 4 bases, with 16 bases spanning the gap. DNA for the CDR3: TGTGCCAGCAGCTCCGCTCCGGGACACGCCACCGGGGAGCTGTTTTTT. Residues: CASSSAPGHATGELFF.

The chain carries TRBV6-2 or TRBV6-3 and TRBJ2-5; 10 bases match TRBD2. CDR1 MNHEY and CDR2 SVGEGT come from the germline V gene. Losses at the gene ends were 6 bases for V and 5 bases for J; bases not matched to a gene: 12. The CDR3 is 16 amino acids. The CDR3 nucleotides are TGTGCCAGCAGCCCTGTCAGCGGGGGGGCGGGTGAGACCCAGTACTTC. Translation gives CASSPVSGGAGETQYF.

The chain is built from TRBV15 and TRBJ2-7; D not certain. The CDR3 runs 14 residues. Germline V gene sequence: CDR1 LNHNV, CDR2 YYDKDF (reference sequence). V was trimmed by 1 base and J by 4 bases, leaving 11 bases between them. The CDR3 DNA reads TGTGCCACCAGCAGAGTGCGGAGTAATTACGAGCAGTACTTC. Its translation is CATSRVRSNYEQYF.

The V and J genes are TRBV18 and TRBJ1-1; a weak D match, TRBD1 (5 bases). The CDR3 spans 18 residues. CDR1 and CDR2 (germline): KGHSH, LQKENI. V was pared by 2 bases and J by 0 bases, with 19 bases between. The DNA of the CDR3 is TGTGCCAGCTCACCAACCCACGGAACAGGCGATTTGAACACTGAAGCTTTCTTT. Protein: CASSPTHGTGDLNTEAFF.

This chain connects TRBV9 to TRBJ2-3; maybe TRBD2 (5 bases). The CDR3 runs 15 residues. Trimming took 0 bases from V and 0 from J, leaving 8 bases between them. Germline V gene lookup returns CDR1 SGDLS and CDR2 YYNGEE. CDR3 region: CASSVAGFSTDTQYF. The CDR3 region has the DNA TGTGCCAGCAGCGTAGCGGGGTTCAGCACAGATACGCAGTATTTT.

This chain connects TRBV6-1 to TRBJ1-5; D is unclear. Germline loops: CDR1 MNHNS, CDR2 SASEGT. The CDR3 runs to 16 residues. V was cut by 2 bases and J by 7 bases, with 18 bases left in between. Here the CDR3 reads CASSESPWEVGQPQHF. CDR3 nucleotide sequence: TGTGCCAGCAGTGAATCTCCGTGGGAGGTGGGACAGCCCCAGCATTTT.

The chain joins TRBV6-2 or TRBV6-3 to TRBJ2-2, with a possible D match to TRBD1 (6 bases). Germline lookup yields CDR1 MNHEY and CDR2 SVGEGT. V was cut by 5 bases and J by 1 base, with 8 bases left in between. The CDR3 has 14 residues. This chain's CDR3 is CASSGQMNTGELFF. DNA for the CDR3: TGTGCCAGCAGTGGACAGATGAACACCGGGGAGCTGTTTTTT.

The V and J genes are TRBV7-9 and TRBJ2-7, with D maybe TRBD1 (6 bases). Germline V gene data show CDR1 as SEHNR and CDR2 as FQNEAQ (reference sequence). The length of the CDR3 is 16 residues. V gave up 5 bases and J gave up 2 bases, with 19 bases separating them. This CDR3 is CASSQGRASDPYEQYF. The CDR3 region has the DNA TGTGCCAGCAGCCAGGGGCGAGCCTCCGACCCCTACGAGCAGTACTTC.

This sequence joins TRBV7-2 and TRBJ2-5; D is unclear. Trimming cost V 1 base and J 1 base, with 7 bases left between them. Germline CDR1 reads SGHTA; CDR2 reads FQGNSA. The CDR3 has 14 amino acids. The CDR3 bases are TGTGCCAGCAGCTTAGTTACGAGCCAAGAGACCCAGTACTTC. Protein product: CASSLVTSQETQYF.

This chain joins TRBV5-4 and TRBJ2-3, with D uncertain. The CDR3 contains 12 residues. V shed 3 bases and J shed 7 bases, with 9 bases lying between them. Germline V CDR1 and CDR2: SGHNT, YYREEE (reference sequence). CDR3 bases: TGTGCCAGCAGCTCCCACCAGTATACGCAGTATTTT. It specifies CASSSHQYTQYF. The variable domain in full, with the rest retrieved from reference TRBV5-4 and TRBJ2-3, is ETGVTQSPTHLIKTRGQQVTLRCSSQSGHNTVSWYQQALGQGPQFIFQYYREEENGRGNFPPRFSGLQFPNYSSELNVNALELDDSALYLCASSSHQYTQYFGPGTRLTVL.

Details on this clone: At the DNA level, this CDR3 is encoded by other sequences in the same sample as well. This chain uses TRBV29-1 with TRBJ2-7; weak D call: TRBD2 (6 bases). The CDR3 has 12 amino acids. Germline V CDR1 and CDR2: SQVTM, ANQGSEA. The ends were cut back, 1 base at V and 3 bases at J, with 7 bases in the middle. The CDR3 loop reads CSVEVADYEQYF. The CDR3 bases are TGCAGCGTTGAAGTAGCGGACTACGAGCAGTACTTC.

V is TRBV7-3 and J is TRBJ1-6; tentatively, D is TRBD1 (5 bases). The CDR3 spans 13 residues. V dropped 3 bases and J dropped 9 bases, with 9 bases sitting between them. The V gene's germline CDR1 is SGHTA and CDR2 FQGTGA. The CDR3 loop reads CASSFRAGSPLHF. CDR3 coding DNA: TGTGCCAGCAGCTTCAGGGCGGGTTCACCCCTCCACTTT.

In this sample, this clone turned up once. The chain carries TRBV5-3 and TRBJ1-5, with 12 bases identical to TRBD1. TRBV5-3 is given ORF status, its function remaining uncertain. Trimming took 4 bases from V and 7 from J; bases not matched to a gene: 12. The CDR3 covers 17 residues. The CDR3 region has the DNA TGTGCCAGAAGCCAGGCGGGACAGGGGGCTTGTACCCAGCCCCAGCATTTT. Amino acids: CARSQAGQGACTQPQHF.